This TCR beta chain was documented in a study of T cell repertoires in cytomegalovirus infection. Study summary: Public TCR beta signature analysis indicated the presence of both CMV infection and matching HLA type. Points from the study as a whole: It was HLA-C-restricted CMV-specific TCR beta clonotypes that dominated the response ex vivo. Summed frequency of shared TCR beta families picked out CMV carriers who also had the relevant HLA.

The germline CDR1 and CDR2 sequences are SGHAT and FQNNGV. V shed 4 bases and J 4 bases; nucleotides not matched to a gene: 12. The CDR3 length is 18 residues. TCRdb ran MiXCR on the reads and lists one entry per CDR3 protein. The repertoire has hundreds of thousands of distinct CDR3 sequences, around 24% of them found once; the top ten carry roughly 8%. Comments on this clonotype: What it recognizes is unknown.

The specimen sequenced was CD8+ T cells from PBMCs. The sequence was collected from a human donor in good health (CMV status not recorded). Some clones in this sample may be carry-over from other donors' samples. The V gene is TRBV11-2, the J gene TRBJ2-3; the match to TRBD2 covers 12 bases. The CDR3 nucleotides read TGTGCCAGCAGCTCCTCGACTAGCGGGGGCCCTAACCCAGATACGCAGTATTTT. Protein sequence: CASSSSTSGGPNPDTQYF. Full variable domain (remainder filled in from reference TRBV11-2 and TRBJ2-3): EAGVAQSPRYKIIEKRQSVAFWCNPISGHATLYWYQQILGQGPKLLIQFQNNGVVDDSQLPKDRFSAERLKGVDSTLKIQPAKLEDSAVYLCASSSSTSGGPNPDTQYFGPGTRLTVL.